One and the same sample provided the 28 T cell receptor beta chains below, sequenced in a study of shared clonotypes between healthy human individuals. The method was immunoSEQ multiplex PCR; TCRdb's version includes in-frame clones alone and lacks a portion of them. The table has 950,000 to 1,100,000 clones, around 82% seen once. Sequencing was performed on memory CD4+ T cells from PBMCs. Regarding subset: CD45RA-negative fraction. The receptors here all came from a man aged 18 to 29 in good health. Some clones in this sample may be carry-over from other donors' samples.

CDR3: CASSDRTGTTPLHF. CDR3 DNA sequence: TGTGCCAGCAGTGACAGGACAGGGACTACACCCCTCCACTTT. The chain recombines TRBV6-1 with TRBJ1-6; 8 bases agree with TRBD1. After removal of 3 bases from V and 11 bases from J, the junction contained 6 bases not matched to a gene. This CDR3 region has 14 residues. From germline, CDR1 is MNHNS and CDR2 SASEGT.

This clone has more than one count but fewer than ten. Other DNA variants within this sample encode the same CDR3. The chain has TRBV7-3 and TRBJ2-7; 8 bases are a match to TRBD1. The CDR3 loop spans 13 amino acids. After removal of 5 bases from V and 3 bases from J, the junction contained 3 bases not matched to a gene. The germline V gene has CDR1 SGHTA and CDR2 FQGTGA. The CDR3 bases are TGTGCCAGCAGCACCGGACAGGGCTACGAGCAGTACTTC. This gives the protein CASSTGQGYEQYF.

The chain combines TRBV9 with TRBJ2-3, with TRBD2 matching 9 bases. The CDR3 sequence is 14 residues long. The trim removed 5 bases at V and 4 bases at J, leaving 5 bases unmatched. Germline CDR1 and CDR2: SGDLS and YYNGEE. CDR3 loop: CASSIAGAADTQYF. CDR3 DNA sequence: TGTGCCAGCAGTATAGCGGGAGCGGCAGATACGCAGTATTTT.

V and J are TRBV4-2 and TRBJ2-7; the match to TRBD2 covers 7 bases. CDR1 is LGHNA, CDR2 YNFKEQ, per germline. V dropped 0 bases and J dropped 3; count of bases not matched to a gene: 8. The CDR3 covers 16 residues. CDR3 sequence: CASSQDGAGVLYEQYF. The CDR3 DNA follows: TGTGCCAGCAGCCAAGATGGCGCGGGAGTCCTCTACGAGCAGTACTTC.

The chain employs TRBV7-2 and TRBJ2-2; no clear D. V was cut by 0 bases and J by 6 bases, with 8 bases left in between. Looked up from germline, CDR1 is SGHTA and CDR2 is FQGNSA. There are 14 residues in the CDR3. CDR3 DNA sequence: TGTGCCAGCAGCTTAGCGAGGCAACCCGGGGAGCTGTTTTTT. It translates to CASSLARQPGELFF.

V usage is TRBV4-1 and J usage is TRBJ2-3; D is unresolved. V was pared by 1 base and J by 7 bases, with 12 bases between. Germline V CDR1 and CDR2: MGHRA, YSYEKL. The CDR3 consists of 14 residues. The CDR3 is CASSQVDYPYTQYF. CDR3 coding DNA: TGCGCCAGCAGCCAAGTGGATTACCCGTATACGCAGTATTTT.

J is TRBJ1-2 and V is TRBV27; 7 bases map to TRBD1. From germline, CDR1 is MNHEY and CDR2 SMNVEV (reference sequence). J lost 2 bases, V lost 2 bases, and 14 bases had no gene match. The CDR3 has 18 amino acids. This chain's CDR3 is CASSLRTGTGTINYGYTF. The CDR3 DNA sequence: TGTGCCAGCAGTTTAAGGACAGGCACTGGGACTATAAACTATGGCTACACCTTC.

The CDR3 reads CASRDRERRTYEQYF. DNA of the CDR3: TGTGCCAGCCGGGACAGGGAGAGGAGGACGTACGAGCAGTACTTC. The chain links TRBV6-6 to TRBJ2-7; 9 bases map to TRBD1. Germline CDR1 and CDR2: MNHNY and SVGAGI (reference sequence). V was pared by 8 bases and J by 4 bases, with 12 bases of the junction left unmatched. The CDR3 is 15 amino acids.

V is TRBV25-1 and J is TRBJ1-2; tentatively, D is TRBD1 (5 bases). The germline CDR1 and CDR2 sequences are MGHDK and SYGVNS. The CDR3 loop spans 15 amino acids. V was clipped by 2 bases and J by 4 bases, with 14 bases between them. CDR3 nucleotide sequence: TGTGCCAGCAGTGAAGTGGGCAGGGATTTCTATGGCTACACCTTC. Protein product: CASSEVGRDFYGYTF.

The chain carries TRBV5-4 and TRBJ1-1; no firm D call. The germline V gene encodes CDR1 SGHNT and CDR2 YYREEE (reference sequence). The CDR3 spans 14 residues. V lost 4 bases and J lost 3, with 13 bases in between. The CDR3 loop is CASSPVGRDTEAFF. The DNA for the CDR3 is TGTGCCAGCAGCCCAGTTGGCCGGGACACTGAAGCTTTCTTT.

This chain joins TRBV18 and TRBJ2-2; 8 bases match TRBD1. Trimming cost V 3 bases and J 1 base; bases outside gene matches: 4. Per germline, CDR1 KGHSH and CDR2 LQKENI. The CDR3 totals 16 residues. CDR3 bases: TGTGCCAGCTCACCCAGTGGGACAGGGAACACCGGGGAGCTGTTTTTT. This translates into CASSPSGTGNTGELFF.

The chain combines TRBV5-1 with TRBJ1-3, with D uncertain. Germline CDR1 and CDR2: SGHRS and YFSETQ. Trimming took 2 bases from V and 0 from J, leaving 6 bases between them. The CDR3 length is 14 residues. As DNA, the CDR3 is TGCGCCAGCAGCTTTTCGAGCTCTGGAAACACCATATATTTT. It specifies CASSFSSSGNTIYF.

The chain employs TRBV27 and TRBJ1-2; D ambiguous. Germline assignment: CDR1 MNHEY and CDR2 SMNVEV (reference sequence). The CDR3 is 14 residues long. V lost 2 bases, J lost 4 bases, and 11 bases lay in between. This CDR3 is CASSLAGYGYGYTF. The DNA for the CDR3 is TGTGCCAGCAGTTTAGCCGGGTATGGCTATGGCTACACCTTC.

The genes are TRBV4-3 and TRBJ2-1; TRBD2 matches 13 bases. Germline loops: CDR1 LGHNA, CDR2 YSLEER. The CDR3 has 17 amino acids. The trim removed 2 bases at V and 3 bases at J, leaving 4 bases unmatched. The DNA of the CDR3 is TGCGCCAGCAGCCAATCGGGACTAGCGGGAATCTACAATGAGCAGTTCTTC. Translated: CASSQSGLAGIYNEQFF.

This rearrangement joins TRBV19 to TRBJ1-1; the D is unclear. The CDR3 length is 12 residues. Germline CDR1 LNHDA, CDR2 SQIVND (reference sequence). V was cut by 4 bases and J by 1 base, with 4 bases left in between. The CDR3 is CASSNRNTEAFF. The DNA for the CDR3 is TGTGCCAGTAGTAACAGGAACACTGAAGCTTTCTTT.

The chain couples TRBV5-8 to TRBJ2-1, with no clear D. V was cut by 2 bases and J by 6 bases, with 18 bases left in between. This CDR3 comprises 16 residues. Germline-derived CDR1 and CDR2 are SGHTS and YDEGEE. CDR3 nucleotides: TGTGCCAGCAGCTTAGGTTTCCTGAGGTTGAGCAATGAGCAGTTCTTC. Protein product: CASSLGFLRLSNEQFF.

The chain recombines TRBV6-1 with TRBJ1-6; D gene unclear. CDR1 MNHNS and CDR2 SASEGT come from the germline V gene. The CDR3 extends over 11 amino acids. The V and J ends lost 7 bases and 10 bases respectively, with 8 bases between them. The CDR3 sequence: CASTPGSPLHF. Written as DNA, the CDR3 is TGTGCCAGCACTCCCGGGTCACCCCTCCACTTT.

The DNA for the CDR3 is TGCGCCAGCAGACAGGGGGCTAACACTGAAGCTTTCTTT. Translated: CASRQGANTEAFF. This sequence joins TRBV10-1 and TRBJ1-1; TRBD1 agrees at 9 bases. The CDR3 has 13 residues. J was trimmed by 2 bases and V by 6 bases; bases with no gene match: 1. From germline, CDR1 is WNHNN and CDR2 SYGVQD (reference sequence).

The chain recombines TRBV5-1 with TRBJ2-1, with TRBD1 matching 9 bases. V shed 1 base, J shed 4 bases, and the junction held 6 bases outside the gene matches. Germline V lookup: CDR1 SGHRS, CDR2 YFSETQ. This CDR3 comprises 16 residues. The CDR3 DNA sequence: TGCGCCAGCAGCTTGTCGTGGACAGGGGCTTACAATGAGCAGTTCTTC. Translation: CASSLSWTGAYNEQFF.

This chain connects TRBV28 to TRBJ1-1; TRBD1 agrees at 9 bases. The germline V gene has CDR1 MDHEN and CDR2 SYDVKM. The CDR3 contains 17 residues. V lost 3 bases and J lost 0; bases outside the gene matches: 8. The CDR3 DNA reads TGTGCCAGCAGTTTGGACAGGGGTCGAGGGATGAACACTGAAGCTTTCTTT. This sequence encodes CASSLDRGRGMNTEAFF.

This chain connects TRBV27 to TRBJ2-1; 13 positions match TRBD2. The ends lost 4 bases at V and 6 bases at J; junction bases unmatched: 6. The germline V gene has CDR1 MNHEY and CDR2 SMNVEV (reference sequence). The CDR3 loop spans 16 amino acids. The CDR3 DNA sequence: TGTGCCAGCAGTTCACCGGGGACTAGCGGGACCAATGAGCAGTTCTTC. It yields the protein CASSSPGTSGTNEQFF.

The chain joins TRBV28 to TRBJ2-1, with no clear D. The V and J ends lost 8 bases and 3 bases respectively, with 5 bases between them. Germline lookup yields CDR1 MDHEN and CDR2 SYDVKM. The CDR3 is made up of 11 amino acids. The CDR3, as DNA: TGTGCCAGCCTGAACTACAATGAGCAGTTCTTC. Protein sequence: CASLNYNEQFF.

This clone was detected only a few times. In the same sample, other DNA sequences code for this CDR3. The rearrangement links TRBV27 to TRBJ2-7; D gene ambiguous. V was clipped by 2 bases and J by 0 bases, with 8 bases between them. Germline assignment: CDR1 MNHEY and CDR2 SMNVEV (reference sequence). The length of the CDR3 is 14 residues. CDR3 coding DNA: TGTGCCAGCAGTTTAGGCAGAAGCTCCTACGAGCAGTACTTC. It codes for CASSLGRSSYEQYF.

V is TRBV29-1 and J is TRBJ2-5; perhaps TRBD1 as D (5 bases). This CDR3 is built from 11 residues. V lost 4 bases and J lost 3, with 6 bases in between. Germline lookup yields CDR1 SQVTM and CDR2 ANQGSEA. The CDR3 coding sequence is TGCAGCGTTGTACAGGAAGAGACCCAGTACTTC. This encodes CSVVQEETQYF. Full variable domain (rest looked up from reference TRBV29-1 and TRBJ2-5): SAVISQKPSRDICQRGTSLTIQCQVDSQVTMMFWYRQQPGQSLTLIATANQGSEATYESGFVIDKFPISRPNLTFSTLTVSNMSPEDSSIYLCSVVQEETQYFGPGTRLLVL.

J is TRBJ2-7 and V is TRBV5-4, with TRBD2 matching over 12 bases. The V gene end was trimmed by 6 bases and the J gene end by 5 bases; junction bases not matched to a gene: 9. In germline, CDR1 is SGHNT, CDR2 YYREEE (reference sequence). CDR3 length: 15 amino acids. In DNA form, the CDR3 reads TGTGCCAGCACCACCCTAGCGGGAGGGCTAAACGAGCAGTACTTC. This gives the protein CASTTLAGGLNEQYF.

This clone was seen a few times. The V call is TRBV10-2, the J call TRBJ1-6, with a tentative D call TRBD1 (6 bases). The V end was cut by 7 bases, the J end by 2 bases, with 12 bases between. The CDR3 loop spans 15 amino acids. Germline values: CDR1 WSHSY, CDR2 SAAADI. CDR3 residues: CASKIQGTYNSPLHF. The CDR3 DNA reads as TGCGCCAGCAAAATCCAGGGGACCTATAATTCACCCCTCCACTTT.

The gene calls are TRBV7-2 and TRBJ2-1; 7 bases match TRBD1. V was pared by 5 bases and J by 7 bases, with 8 bases of the junction left unmatched. This CDR3 contains 14 residues. Per the germline V gene, CDR1 is SGHTA and CDR2 is FQGNSA. DNA for the CDR3: TGTGCCAGCAGCCCGCGGCCAGGGGGAAATGAGCAGTTCTTC. Protein product: CASSPRPGGNEQFF.

The V call is TRBV7-9, the J call TRBJ1-4; no firm D call. Germline V gene data show CDR1 as SEHNR and CDR2 as FQNEAQ (reference sequence). This CDR3 is 17 amino acids long. V was shortened by 2 bases and J by 4 bases, with 17 bases between the two germline ends. CDR3 region: CASSLSPLGRINEKLFF. The CDR3, as DNA: TGTGCCAGCAGCTTAAGCCCCCTCGGACGGATTAATGAAAAACTGTTTTTT.